The 18 T cell receptor beta chains below come from one sample, sequenced in a study of blood T cell repertoires in COVID-19. The assay was immunoSEQ multiplex PCR, and TCRdb's table has in-frame clones only and misses some. The sample yields 300,000 to 350,000 clones, roughly 84% seen once. Sequenced sample: PBMCs or T cells enriched from blood (not recorded which). The receptors were sampled from a woman between 25 and 40 years old who had recovered from COVID-19.

The J gene is TRBJ1-1, the V gene TRBV7-9; weak D call: TRBD1 (6 bases). The CDR3 has 13 residues. V was clipped by 7 bases and J by 5 bases, with 14 bases between them. The germline CDR1 and CDR2 sequences are SEHNR and FQNEAQ (reference sequence). The CDR3 bases are TGTGCCAGCACCTTTGCAGGGGAGACTGAAGCTTTCTTT. Its translation is CASTFAGETEAFF.

V gene TRBV3-1 (or the pseudogene TRBV3-2) combines with J gene TRBJ2-7, with a possible D match to TRBD1 (6 bases). V was pared by 4 bases and J by 7 bases, with 14 bases between. This CDR3 is built from 13 residues. Germline assignment: CDR1 LGHDT and CDR2 YNNKEL (reference sequence). Written as DNA, the CDR3 is TGTGCCAGCAGCCTCCGGGACAACAGGGAGCAGTACTTC. Protein: CASSLRDNREQYF.

The rearrangement joins TRBV12-3 or TRBV12-4 to TRBJ2-7; tentative D call: TRBD1 (5 bases). CDR3 length equals 11 residues. V lost 10 bases and J lost 3, with 10 bases in between. CDR3 coding DNA: TGTGCCACAGGGATAGGCTACGAGCAGTACTTC. It translates to CATGIGYEQYF.

This clone was detected a few times. V is TRBV3-1 (or the pseudogene TRBV3-2) and J is TRBJ2-3; 9 bases fit TRBD2. CDR3 length: 19 residues. Germline loops: CDR1 LGHDT, CDR2 YNNKEL (reference sequence). Trimming at V came to 1 base and at J to 0 bases, leaving 11 bases not matched to a gene. CDR3 sequence: CASSQVGGLAGSSTDTQYF. The CDR3 nucleotides are TGTGCCAGCAGCCAAGTAGGCGGGCTAGCGGGATCTAGCACAGATACGCAGTATTTT.

The gene calls are TRBV5-1 and TRBJ2-2; no firm D call. The length of the CDR3 is 13 residues. The germline CDR1 and CDR2 sequences are SGHRS and YFSETQ. Between the trimmed V and J ends, which lost 7 bases and 1 base, there was a span of 8 bases. CDR3 nucleotides: TGCGCCAGCGAACCGGGGAACACCGGGGAGCTGTTTTTT. This codes for CASEPGNTGELFF.

This clone is a singleton in its sample. V is TRBV28 and J is TRBJ1-5, with a tentative D call TRBD1 (6 bases). V was pared by 5 bases and J by 3 bases, with 14 bases between. The CDR3 contains 15 residues. The germline V gene encodes CDR1 MDHEN and CDR2 SYDVKM. CDR3 DNA sequence: TGTGCCAGCAGTCCCCGGCAGGGGATCAATCAGCCCCAGCATTTT. Translating gives CASSPRQGINQPQHF.

The gene calls are TRBV30 and TRBJ1-2; unclear D gene. V lost 0 bases, J lost 5 bases, and 19 bases lay in between. The CDR3 spans 16 residues. The germline V gene encodes CDR1 GTSNPN and CDR2 SVGIG (reference sequence). CDR3 sequence reads: CAWSVPGSPMEYGYTF. In DNA form, the CDR3 reads TGTGCCTGGAGTGTACCCGGGAGCCCAATGGAGTATGGCTACACCTTC.

The rearrangement links TRBV9 to TRBJ2-1; TRBD2 matches 15 bases. The CDR3 loop spans 18 amino acids. The trim removed 3 bases at V and 0 bases at J, leaving 4 bases unmatched. Germline V gene data show CDR1 as SGDLS and CDR2 as YYNGEE. The CDR3 region has the DNA TGTGCCAGCAGCGAGGGACTAGCGGGGGGCCCCTCCTACAATGAGCAGTTCTTC. This codes for CASSEGLAGGPSYNEQFF. The whole variable domain, remainder taken from reference TRBV9 and TRBJ2-1, is DSGVTQTPKHLITATGQRVTLRCSPRSGDLSVYWYQQSLDQGLQFLIQYYNGEERAKGNILERFSAQQFPDLHSELNLSSLELGDSALYFCASSEGLAGGPSYNEQFFGPGTRLTVL.

The rearrangement joins TRBV11-2 to TRBJ2-5, with D unresolved. Germline CDR1 and CDR2: SGHAT and FQNNGV. There are 12 residues in the CDR3. Trimming shortened V by 4 bases and J by 2 bases, and 5 bases separated the two germline ends. The CDR3 spells CASSYGQETQYF. DNA for the CDR3: TGTGCCAGCAGCTACGGGCAAGAGACCCAGTACTTC.

The gene calls are TRBV28 and TRBJ1-4; D is ambiguous. This CDR3 is 14 amino acids long. V gave up 8 bases and J gave up 0 bases, with 10 bases separating them. CDR1 and CDR2 from the germline V gene are MDHEN and SYDVKM. CDR3 region: CASGHGSTNEKLFF. The CDR3 nucleotides read TGTGCCAGCGGCCACGGGTCAACTAATGAAAAACTGTTTTTT.

V and J are TRBV6-5 and TRBJ1-2; D is ambiguous. Trimming cost V 2 bases and J 10 bases, with 11 bases left between them. Per the germline V gene, CDR1 is MNHEY and CDR2 is SVGAGI. The CDR3 covers 12 residues. As DNA, the CDR3 is TGTGCCAGCAGTTACGAGGTGATCTACTACACCTTC. Protein sequence: CASSYEVIYYTF.

In this sample, this clone turned up once. The V gene is TRBV5-1, the J gene TRBJ2-1; 13 bases fit TRBD2. CDR1 SGHRS and CDR2 YFSETQ come from the germline V gene. This CDR3 has 14 amino acids. J was trimmed by 5 bases and V by 5 bases; bases with no gene match: 1. CDR3 protein: CASRGLAGDNEQFF. As DNA, the CDR3 is TGCGCCAGCAGAGGACTAGCGGGGGACAATGAGCAGTTCTTC.

V and J are TRBV19 and TRBJ1-2; tentative D call: TRBD1 (5 bases). This CDR3 has 14 residues. Trimming shortened V by 4 bases and J by 8 bases, and 17 bases separated the two germline ends. Germline loops: CDR1 LNHDA, CDR2 SQIVND (reference sequence). The CDR3 loop reads CASSRSGTPGGYTF. As DNA, the CDR3 is TGTGCCAGTAGTAGATCCGGGACTCCGGGCGGCTACACCTTC.

The chain carries TRBV5-4 and TRBJ2-5; 11 positions match TRBD2. Germline-derived CDR1 and CDR2 are SGHNT and YYREEE (reference sequence). Trimming took 3 bases from V and 5 from J; bases not matched to a gene: 3. This CDR3 is 14 amino acids long. CDR3 sequence reads: CASSSGLAVETQYF. The CDR3 bases are TGTGCCAGCAGCTCGGGACTAGCGGTGGAGACCCAGTACTTC.

The gene calls are TRBV5-4 and TRBJ2-7, with 11 bases fitting TRBD2. J gave up 7 bases and V 2 bases, and 8 bases lay outside the gene matches. Germline V gene sequence: CDR1 SGHNT, CDR2 YYREEE (reference sequence). This CDR3 is built from 15 residues. The CDR3 protein is CASSFVAGGRGEQYF. CDR3 DNA: TGTGCCAGCAGCTTTGTAGCGGGGGGGCGAGGGGAGCAGTACTTC.

The chain uses TRBV6-4 and TRBJ1-2, with a possible D match to TRBD1 (5 bases). The germline V and J ends were trimmed by 6 bases and 1 base, with 15 bases remaining between them. Germline V gene sequence: CDR1 MRHNA, CDR2 SNTAGT. The CDR3 is 15 residues long. Here the CDR3 reads CASSVQEGDNYGYTF. The CDR3 coding sequence is TGTGCCAGCAGCGTTCAAGAAGGGGATAACTATGGCTACACCTTC.

V and J are TRBV30 and TRBJ2-1; 7 bases agree with TRBD2. The CDR3 extends over 14 amino acids. The germline V gene has CDR1 GTSNPN and CDR2 SVGIG (reference sequence). V lost 5 bases to trimming and J lost 0 bases; unmatched junction nucleotides: 4. The chain's CDR3 is CAWRGGSSYNEQFF. The CDR3 bases are TGTGCCTGGCGGGGCGGGAGCTCCTACAATGAGCAGTTCTTC.

The chain couples TRBV27 to TRBJ2-1; tentative D call: TRBD2 (6 bases). The CDR3 length is 15 residues. CDR1 and CDR2 (germline): MNHEY, SMNVEV (reference sequence). V was trimmed by 5 bases and J by 3 bases, leaving 14 bases between them. This chain's CDR3 is CASSPHRRGYNEQFF. The CDR3 nucleotides read TGTGCCAGCAGTCCCCATCGGCGGGGCTACAATGAGCAGTTCTTC.